Following are 9 T cell receptor beta chains from one sample sequenced in a study of CD8+ T cells in alopecia areata. In each case, RNA was isolated and then reverse transcribed into cDNA as the sequencing template. Repertoires were generated with immunoSEQ multiplex PCR, while TCRdb's copy carries only in-frame clones and drops some. Altogether around 50,000 clones are present, around 97% being singletons, with the ten largest covering about 26%. Sequencing was performed on CD8+ T cells sorted from blood, taken at week 0. The receptors come from a human donor with alopecia areata.

The chain joins TRBV5-6 to TRBJ1-1; 7 bases are a match to TRBD1. This CDR3 comprises 13 residues. With 4 bases clipped from V and 7 bases from J, the junction kept 7 bases outside the gene matches. From germline, CDR1 is SGHDT and CDR2 YYEEEE. The CDR3 protein is CASSASQGYEAFF. CDR3 bases: TGTGCCAGCAGCGCATCACAGGGGTATGAAGCTTTCTTT.

The chain recombines TRBV7-2 with TRBJ2-3, with 11 nucleotides matching TRBD2. The CDR3 is 17 residues long. With V trimmed by 5 bases and J by 6 bases, 13 bases remained unmatched. Germline CDR1 is SGHTA and CDR2 is FQGNSA. CDR3 loop: CASSPGISGGAGDTQYF. In DNA form, the CDR3 reads TGTGCCAGCAGCCCTGGTATTAGCGGGGGGGCAGGGGATACGCAGTATTTT.

The chain has TRBV2 and TRBJ2-7, with 8 bases aligning to TRBD2. The length of the CDR3 is 15 residues. V lost 2 bases to trimming and J lost 2 bases; unmatched junction nucleotides: 5. The germline CDR1 and CDR2 sequences are SNHLY and FYNNEI. As DNA, the CDR3 is TGTGCCAGCAGTGAAATAGCGGGGTTGACCTACGAGCAGTACTTC. Its protein is CASSEIAGLTYEQYF.

This chain uses TRBV7-9 with TRBJ1-1, with D perhaps matching TRBD1 (6 bases). The germline V gene encodes CDR1 SEHNR and CDR2 FQNEAQ (reference sequence). Trimming cost V 1 base and J 1 base, with 10 bases left between them. The CDR3 totals 15 residues. The CDR3 sequence: CASSLEARGNTEAFF. The CDR3 nucleotides are TGTGCCAGCAGCTTAGAAGCCAGGGGGAACACTGAAGCTTTCTTT.

V is TRBV7-8 and J is TRBJ2-5, with D possibly matching TRBD2 (7 bases). The V end lost 0 bases, the J end lost 4 bases, and 21 bases lay between the germline ends. Germline V CDR1 and CDR2: SGHVS, FQNEAQ. This CDR3 has 18 residues. CDR3 bases: TGTGCCAGCAGCTTAGCGCGGGGGCTGGAGCGGTCGAGAGAGACCCAGTACTTC. It codes for CASSLARGLERSRETQYF.

This chain joins TRBV19 and TRBJ1-1, with a possible D match to TRBD1 (6 bases). V was clipped by 4 bases and J by 5 bases, with 11 bases between them. This CDR3 contains 13 residues. CDR1 and CDR2 from the germline V gene are LNHDA and SQIVND (reference sequence). The chain's CDR3 is CASSRKGGTEAFF. CDR3 bases: TGTGCCAGTAGTAGAAAAGGGGGAACTGAAGCTTTCTTT.

The chain carries TRBV14 and TRBJ2-3, with a weak D call TRBD1 (5 bases). This CDR3 comprises 16 residues. V was pared by 4 bases and J by 0 bases, with 14 bases between. Germline lookup yields CDR1 SGHDN and CDR2 FVKESK. The CDR3 DNA is TGTGCCAGCAGCCGCAGGGAAAGGTCTAGCACAGATACGCAGTATTTT. This translates into CASSRRERSSTDTQYF.

The gene calls are TRBV6-5 and TRBJ2-3, with a weak D call TRBD2 (6 bases). Germline loops: CDR1 MNHEY, CDR2 SVGAGI. This CDR3 comprises 14 residues. V shed 0 bases and J shed 5 bases, with 9 bases lying between them. DNA for the CDR3: TGTGCCAGCAGTTACTCGGGACTTCGAGATACGCAGTATTTT. Translating it yields CASSYSGLRDTQYF.

CDR3: CASSPTSGGLNEQFF. The CDR3 DNA is TGTGCCAGCAGCCCGACAAGCGGGGGACTCAATGAGCAGTTCTTC. The rearrangement uses TRBV5-4 and TRBJ2-1, with 8 positions matching TRBD2. The CDR3 loop spans 15 amino acids. The ends lost 4 bases at V and 6 bases at J; junction bases unmatched: 9. The germline V gene has CDR1 SGHNT and CDR2 YYREEE (reference sequence).